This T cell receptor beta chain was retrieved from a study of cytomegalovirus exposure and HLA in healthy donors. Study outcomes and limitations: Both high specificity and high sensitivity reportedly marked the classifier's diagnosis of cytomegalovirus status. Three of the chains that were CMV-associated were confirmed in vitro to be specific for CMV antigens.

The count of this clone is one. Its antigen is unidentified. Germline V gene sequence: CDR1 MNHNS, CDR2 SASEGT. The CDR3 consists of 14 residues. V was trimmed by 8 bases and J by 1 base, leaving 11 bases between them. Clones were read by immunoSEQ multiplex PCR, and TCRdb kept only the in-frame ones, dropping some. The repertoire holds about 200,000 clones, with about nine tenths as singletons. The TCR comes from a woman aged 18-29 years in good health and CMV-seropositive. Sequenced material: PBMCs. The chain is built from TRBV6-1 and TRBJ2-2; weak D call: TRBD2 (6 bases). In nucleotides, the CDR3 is TGTGCCAGCGGGGGACTGGTGAACACCGGGGAGCTGTTTTTT. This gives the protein CASGGLVNTGELFF.